These 8 T cell receptor beta chains originate from one sample sequenced in a study of tumor and adjacent non-tumor tissue in lung cancer. RNA was extracted from bulk tissue without any cell sorting. TCRbeta libraries were built with three rounds of nested PCR, modified from ARM-PCR. TCRdb re-derived calls from the multiplex PCR reads in MiXCR, one entry per CDR3 protein. The sample records some 100,000 distinct CDR3 sequences, about 75% being singletons. Material for sequencing was lung tumor tissue. The receptors come from a woman aged 55-69 years with non-small cell lung cancer.

The rearrangement links TRBV11-2 to TRBJ2-1; D possibly corresponds to TRBD2 (6 bases). Per the germline V gene, CDR1 is SGHAT and CDR2 is FQNNGV. There are 15 residues in the CDR3. Trimming removed 5 bases at V and 10 bases at J, with 21 bases between. The CDR3 bases are TGTGCCAGCAGCAAAACCGAGACGACCGGGAGCGAGCAGTTCTTC. Translated, it gives CASSKTETTGSEQFF.

The rearrangement uses TRBV15 and TRBJ2-1; D may correspond to TRBD1 or TRBD2 (6 bases each). This CDR3 spans 15 amino acids. V dropped 6 bases and J dropped 9 bases, with 21 bases sitting between them. CDR1 and CDR2 from the germline V gene are LNHNV and YYDKDF (reference sequence). CDR3 nucleotide sequence: TGTGCCACCAGTAGGGGGGTCGGGCAGTCCGGTGAGCAGTTCTTC. Protein: CATSRGVGQSGEQFF.

About this clonotype: A read error is possible here, since a much larger clone lies one base away. The chain employs TRBV5-5 and TRBJ2-5; 8 bases align to TRBD2. This CDR3 comprises 14 residues. Trimming cost V 2 bases and J 7 bases; bases outside gene matches: 7. The germline V gene has CDR1 SGHKS and CDR2 YYEKEE (reference sequence). CDR3 protein: CASSFPGGAVTQYF. In nucleotides, the CDR3 is TGTGCCAGCAGCTTCCCCGGGGGGGCAGTGACCCAGTACTTC.

This clonotype was seen once. The V call is TRBV29-1, the J call TRBJ1-3, with 7 bases that match TRBD1. The junction had 2 bases not matched to a gene; V was cut back by 5 bases and J by 4 bases. CDR1 and CDR2 from the germline V gene are SQVTM and ANQGSEA. The CDR3 sequence is 12 residues long. CDR3 in amino acids: CSVPDRGNTIYF. Here the CDR3 DNA reads TGCAGCGTTCCGGACAGGGGAAACACCATATATTTT.

This clonotype showed up just once. This could be a read error, since a much larger clone is one nucleotide away. J is TRBJ2-2 and V is TRBV12-3 or TRBV12-4, with a tentative D call TRBD1 (5 bases). The V and J ends lost 7 bases and 4 bases respectively, with 19 bases between them. The CDR3 is made up of 16 amino acids. This CDR3 is CASKTDRTGPTGELFF. CDR3 bases: TGTGCCAGCAAGACCGACCGTACAGGCCCCACCGGGGAGCTGTTTTTT.

To note about this clonotype: One end of the junction fails to match germline, which may point to a read error. The genes are TRBV20-1 and TRBJ2-1; TRBD2 aligns across 9 bases. The CDR3 covers 15 residues. Germline V gene sequence: CDR1 DFQATT, CDR2 SNEGSKA (reference sequence). The CDR3 DNA reads as TGCAGTGCCGGAGCGGGGGGAAGGACCTACGATGAGCAGTTCTTC. Protein sequence: CSAGAGGRTYDEQFF.

A note on this clonotype: The final CDR3 position lacks the conserved phenylalanine or tryptophan, pointing to a likely read error. The genes are TRBV14 and TRBJ2-6; D remains unclear. Per germline, CDR1 SGHDN and CDR2 FVKESK. This CDR3 contains 15 residues. The CDR3 reads CASNKLSSAANVLTL. The CDR3 DNA is TGTGCCAGCAATAAGCTTAGCTCTGCGGCCAACGTCCTGACTCTC.

This clonotype was seen at least ten times. This chain connects TRBV4-1 to TRBJ1-6; TRBD1 is a possible D gene (6 bases). This CDR3 has 15 amino acids. Trimming cost V 0 bases and J 7 bases, with 10 bases left between them. Germline V gene lookup returns CDR1 MGHRA and CDR2 YSYEKL. In DNA, the CDR3 is TGCGCCAGCAGCCAAGATATACAGGGCAATTCACCCCTCCACTTT. Amino acids: CASSQDIQGNSPLHF.